These 8 T cell receptor beta chains originate from one sample sequenced in a study of T cell responses to AZD1222 COVID-19 vaccine. The assay was immunoSEQ multiplex PCR, and TCRdb's table has in-frame clones only and misses some. The sample includes 35,000 or so clones, about 89% of them seen just once. This sample comprised peripheral blood, obtained on day 0 of AZD1222 vaccination. These receptors were taken from an adult in good health.

The V and J genes are TRBV18 and TRBJ1-1, with D tentatively TRBD1 (5 bases). Germline CDR1 and CDR2: KGHSH and LQKENI. This CDR3 contains 14 residues. The V end was cut by 6 bases, the J end by 7 bases, with 18 bases between. CDR3 protein: CASSPNRGEGEAFF. The CDR3 region has the DNA TGTGCCAGCTCGCCCAACCGGGGGGAGGGTGAAGCTTTCTTT.

The CDR3 is CASTSSPGGNEQYF. In nucleotides, the CDR3 is TGTGCCAGTACTTCATCCCCAGGGGGCAACGAGCAGTACTTC. This chain connects TRBV19 to TRBJ2-7; 8 nucleotides align to TRBD1. The CDR3 is 14 residues long. V was pared by 7 bases and J by 5 bases, with 10 bases of the junction left unmatched. Per germline, CDR1 LNHDA and CDR2 SQIVND (reference sequence).

The chain couples TRBV7-2 to TRBJ2-5; 9 bases are shared with TRBD2. Unmatched junction bases numbered 5, after V lost 5 bases and J lost 4 bases. The CDR3 has 14 amino acids. CDR1 is SGHTA and CDR2 is FQGNSA in the germline V gene. The CDR3 here is CASSTVAGAETQYF. Here the CDR3 DNA reads TGTGCCAGCAGCACGGTAGCGGGGGCAGAGACCCAGTACTTC.

The J gene is TRBJ1-5, the V gene TRBV2, with TRBD1 matching over 11 bases. The J segment lost 5 bases and the V segment lost 5 bases, leaving 5 bases of the junction unmatched. There are 15 residues in the CDR3. The germline V gene has CDR1 SNHLY and CDR2 FYNNEI. The CDR3 loop is CASSKDRGRDQPQHF. The CDR3 bases are TGTGCCAGCAGTAAGGACAGGGGGCGAGATCAGCCCCAGCATTTT.

CDR3 sequence: CASSLSNQPQHF. The CDR3 nucleotides are TGTGCCAGCAGCTTAAGCAATCAGCCCCAGCATTTT. The rearrangement uses TRBV7-2 and TRBJ1-5, with D hard to call. The CDR3 consists of 12 residues. Germline V gives CDR1 SGHTA, CDR2 FQGNSA. Trimming left V 2 bases short and J 1 base short, with 0 bases between. Drawing the rest from reference TRBV7-2 and TRBJ1-5, the complete variable domain is GAGVSQSPSNKVTEKGKDVELRCDPISGHTALYWYRQSLGQGLEFLIYFQGNSAPDKSGLPSDRFSAERTGGSVSTLTIQRTQQEDSAVYLCASSLSNQPQHFGDGTRLSIL.

The chain couples TRBV6-4 to TRBJ2-1, with 11 positions matching TRBD2. The CDR3 contains 15 residues. Germline lookup yields CDR1 MRHNA and CDR2 SNTAGT. V lost 3 bases and J lost 8; bases outside the gene matches: 6. The CDR3 DNA reads TGTGCCAGCAGTGAGGGTAGCGGGGGGGCCCATGAGCAGTTCTTC. This gives the protein CASSEGSGGAHEQFF.

This clone has only one observation. The chain links TRBV28 to TRBJ2-7, with 7 bases fitting TRBD2. Germline V CDR1 and CDR2: MDHEN, SYDVKM. V dropped 2 bases and J dropped 3; count of bases not matched to a gene: 7. The CDR3 runs to 15 residues. The DNA of the CDR3 is TGTGCCAGCAGTTTACTCGCTAGCGGCGACTACGAGCAGTACTTC. This gives the protein CASSLLASGDYEQYF. Full variable domain (remainder filled in from reference TRBV28 and TRBJ2-7): DVKVTQSSRYLVKRTGEKVFLECVQDMDHENMFWYRQDPGLGLRLIYFSYDVKMKEKGDIPEGYSVSREKKERFSLILESASTNQTSMYLCASSLLASGDYEQYFGPGTRLTVT.

The chain employs TRBV10-3 and TRBJ1-6; TRBD1 might be the D (6 bases). The CDR3 covers 15 residues. V lost 0 bases, J lost 7 bases, and 10 bases lay in between. CDR1 ENHRY and CDR2 SYGVKD come from the germline V gene. The CDR3 loop is CAISESRTVNSPLHF. CDR3 in DNA: TGTGCCATCAGTGAGTCAAGGACAGTCAATTCACCCCTCCACTTT.